Below, 2 T cell receptor beta chains from the same sample are listed, as sequenced in a study of T cell responses to AZD1222 COVID-19 vaccine. The repertoire was sequenced with immunoSEQ multiplex PCR; TCRdb's copy has only in-frame clones and lacks some. The sample contains 100,000 to 130,000 clones, over 80% of which appear only once. The specimen was peripheral blood, collected 28 days after the second AZD1222 dose. All receptors come from an adult who received the AZD1222 COVID-19 vaccine.

The gene calls are TRBV3-1 (or the pseudogene TRBV3-2) and TRBJ1-1; TRBD1 aligns across 8 bases. Germline CDR1 is LGHDT and CDR2 is YNNKEL (reference sequence). V trimming: 4 bases; J trimming: 5 bases; junction bases outside the gene matches: 9. The length of the CDR3 is 15 residues. The CDR3 DNA is TGTGCCAGCAGCCGCAGGGGGCAGATGGGGACTGAAGCTTTCTTT. It yields the protein CASSRRGQMGTEAFF.

The CDR3 reads CASTLAGTAFMNTEAFF. The CDR3 bases are TGTGCCAGCACCCTGGCGGGGACAGCGTTCATGAACACTGAAGCTTTCTTT. The chain joins TRBV5-5 to TRBJ1-1, with 7 nucleotides matching TRBD1. There are 17 residues in the CDR3. V lost 6 bases to trimming and J lost 0 bases; unmatched junction nucleotides: 14. Per the germline V gene, CDR1 is SGHKS and CDR2 is YYEKEE (reference sequence).